The clone carrying this T cell receptor beta chain was detected a few times. Sequencing used immunoSEQ multiplex PCR; TCRdb keeps in-frame clones, though not all of them. The sample lists 270,000 or so clones, more than 65% occurring once. This specimen belongs to a study of blood T cell repertoires in COVID-19. The germline V gene encodes CDR1 SGHNT and CDR2 YENEEA. Trimming cost V 4 bases and J 2 bases, with 17 bases left between them. The CDR3 totals 16 residues. Sequencing was done on a sample of PBMCs or T cells enriched from blood (not recorded which). The receptor's source is a man in his forties or fifties who had recovered from COVID-19. V is TRBV11-3 and J is TRBJ1-1, with D uncertain. The CDR3 sequence: CASSSTPRTINTEAFF. CDR3 coding DNA: TGTGCCAGCAGCTCGACACCCAGAACAATTAACACTGAAGCTTTCTTT.